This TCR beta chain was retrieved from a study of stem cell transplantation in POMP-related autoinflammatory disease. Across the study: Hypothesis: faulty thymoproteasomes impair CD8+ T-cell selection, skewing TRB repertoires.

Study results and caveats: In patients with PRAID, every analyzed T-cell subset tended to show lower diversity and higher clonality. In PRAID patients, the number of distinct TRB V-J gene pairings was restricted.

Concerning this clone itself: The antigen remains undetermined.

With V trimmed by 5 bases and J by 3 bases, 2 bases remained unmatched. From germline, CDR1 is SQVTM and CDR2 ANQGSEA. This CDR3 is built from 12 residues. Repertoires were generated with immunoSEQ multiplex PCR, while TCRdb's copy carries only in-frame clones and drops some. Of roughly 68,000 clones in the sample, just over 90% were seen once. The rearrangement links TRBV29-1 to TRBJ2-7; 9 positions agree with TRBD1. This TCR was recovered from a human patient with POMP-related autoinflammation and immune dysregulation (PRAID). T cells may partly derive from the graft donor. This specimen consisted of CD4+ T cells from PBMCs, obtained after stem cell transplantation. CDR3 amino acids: CSVSTGGYEQYF. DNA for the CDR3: TGCAGCGTTTCGACAGGGGGCTACGAGCAGTACTTC.